The 21 T cell receptor beta chains given below trace back to one sample, sequenced in a study of neurological immune-mediated disorders. TCRdb re-derived calls from the 5' RACE reads in MiXCR, one entry per CDR3 protein. In the table there are approximately 66,000 distinct CDR3 sequences, under 3.5% of which are singletons. Sequences were obtained from PBMCs. The receptors come from a man aged 40-49 years with multiple sclerosis.

This clonotype has ten or more counts. CDR3 loop: CASSLWGGASYEQYF. The CDR3 DNA sequence: TGCGCCAGCAGCTTGTGGGGCGGAGCGTCCTACGAGCAGTACTTC. The rearrangement joins TRBV5-1 to TRBJ2-7, with D possibly matching TRBD1 (5 bases). Germline values: CDR1 SGHRS, CDR2 YFSETQ. The CDR3 is 15 amino acids. V lost 1 base and J lost 1, with 12 bases in between.

This clonotype was seen many times. The V and J genes are TRBV12-3 or TRBV12-4 and TRBJ1-4; D is unclear. The V gene lost 4 bases and the J gene lost 6 bases, with 12 bases spanning the gap. The CDR3 totals 14 residues. CDR3 DNA sequence: TGTGCCAGCAGTTCGACCCCGGCGGATGAAAAACTGTTTTTT. This sequence encodes CASSSTPADEKLFF.

The CDR3 DNA is TGTGCCAGCAGTTACTCGGGACAGGGGGCTAACTATGGCTACACCTTC. This codes for CASSYSGQGANYGYTF. The genes are TRBV6-5 and TRBJ1-2, with 11 bases aligning to TRBD1. The CDR3 consists of 16 residues. The V segment lost 0 bases and the J segment 0 bases; nucleotides outside the gene matches: 0. Germline V gene lookup returns CDR1 MNHEY and CDR2 SVGAGI.

There are many counts of this clonotype. CDR3 DNA: TGCGCCAGTATCCGGGACAGGGGGACAGATACGCAGTATTTT. Protein sequence: CASIRDRGTDTQYF. The J gene is TRBJ2-3, the V gene TRBV5-1, with 11 bases fitting TRBD1. This CDR3 contains 14 residues. In germline, CDR1 is SGHRS, CDR2 YFSETQ. Trimming removed 8 bases from V and 3 bases from J; junction bases left unmatched: 5.

This clonotype was counted ten times or more. V usage is TRBV6-1 and J usage is TRBJ1-5; D not resolved. Germline loops: CDR1 MNHNS, CDR2 SASEGT. The CDR3 runs to 13 residues. V was shortened by 11 bases and J by 4 bases, with 15 bases between the two germline ends. The CDR3 region is CALANGINQPQHF. For the CDR3, the DNA is TGTGCCTTAGCAAACGGCATAAATCAGCCCCAGCATTTT.

This clonotype was counted at least ten times. The chain has TRBV5-1 and TRBJ2-7, with D perhaps matching TRBD1 (5 bases). Trimming cost V 0 bases and J 3 bases, with 10 bases left between them. CDR3 size: 14 residues. In germline, CDR1 is SGHRS, CDR2 YFSETQ. The CDR3 sequence is CASSLDTGLYEQYF. In DNA, the CDR3 is TGCGCCAGCAGCTTGGATACAGGCCTCTACGAGCAGTACTTC.

This clonotype has a handful of counts. This sequence joins TRBV7-9 and TRBJ2-2, with 7 bases aligning to TRBD1. After removal of 4 bases from V and 5 bases from J, the junction contained 4 bases not matched to a gene. The V gene's germline CDR1 is SEHNR and CDR2 FQNEAQ (reference sequence). The CDR3 has 14 amino acids. In nucleotides, the CDR3 is TGTGCCAGCAGCTCAGCGACAGGGACCGGGGAGCTGTTTTTT. Amino acids: CASSSATGTGELFF.

This clonotype appeared many times. The chain employs TRBV5-1 and TRBJ1-1; tentatively, D is TRBD1 (6 bases). CDR1 and CDR2 (germline): SGHRS, YFSETQ. This CDR3 region has 12 residues. Deletions cut 4 bases from V and 5 bases from J, with 9 bases between. The CDR3, as DNA: TGCGCCAGCAGCCACGACAGGACTGAAGCTTTCTTT. Its protein product is CASSHDRTEAFF.

This clonotype was seen ten or more times. This chain connects TRBV5-1 to TRBJ2-3; D uncertain. Trimming pared 0 bases from V and 5 bases from J, leaving 10 bases between. Germline V lookup: CDR1 SGHRS, CDR2 YFSETQ. The CDR3 extends over 14 amino acids. The CDR3 DNA sequence: TGCGCCAGCAGCTTGGGTTCAGAGATAGATACGCAGTATTTT. Residues: CASSLGSEIDTQYF.

This clonotype was counted at least ten times. This chain connects TRBV5-6 to TRBJ2-5; tentatively, D is TRBD2 (6 bases). CDR3 length: 14 residues. Germline V lookup: CDR1 SGHDT, CDR2 YYEEEE. The V end was cut by 3 bases, the J end by 5 bases, with 14 bases between. The CDR3 coding sequence is TGTGCCAGCAGCTCACTAGCTGTCAGTGAGACCCAGTACTTC. The encoded protein is CASSSLAVSETQYF.

This clonotype was recorded at least ten times. V and J are TRBV21-1 and TRBJ1-2; the DNA was not used to check the table's D call, TRBD1. TRBV21-1 is termed a pseudogene. This CDR3 contains 14 residues. The CDR3 loop is CASSKGGRPYGYTF. DNA of the CDR3: TGTGCCAGCAGCAAAGGGGGCAGACCCTATGGCTACACCTTC.

In its sample, this clonotype was seen a few times. Being one base from a much bigger clone, this may be a read error. The V call is TRBV20-1, the J call TRBJ1-6; D not certain. Germline assignment: CDR1 DFQATT and CDR2 SNEGSKA (reference sequence). The CDR3 runs to 13 residues. The V gene lost 7 bases and the J gene lost 5 bases, with 12 bases spanning the gap. DNA for the CDR3: TGCAGTGACTTGGCAGGTGATAATTCACCCCTCCACTTT. Protein sequence: CSDLAGDNSPLHF.

Many counts were recorded for this clonotype. This chain links TRBV19 with TRBJ2-6; D may be TRBD1 or TRBD2 (5 bases each). The germline V gene has CDR1 LNHDA and CDR2 SQIVND (reference sequence). This CDR3 is built from 13 residues. The CDR3 loop is CAMGVPGANVLTF. The CDR3 nucleotides are TGTGCAATGGGGGTTCCTGGGGCCAACGTCCTGACTTTC. The full variable domain, with the rest looked up from reference TRBV19 and TRBJ2-6, is DGGITQSPKYLFRKEGQNVTLSCEQNLNHDAMYWYRQDPGQGLRLIYYSQIVNDFQKGDIAEGYSVSREKKESFPLTVTSAQKNPTAFYLCAMGVPGANVLTFGAGSRLTVL.

This clonotype was detected many times. The chain links TRBV5-1 to TRBJ2-3; D possibly uses TRBD1 or TRBD2 (5 bases each). Trimming left V 6 bases short and J 5 bases short, with 19 bases between. The CDR3 length is 15 residues. Germline V CDR1 and CDR2: SGHRS, YFSETQ. DNA for the CDR3: TGCGCCAGCACCCTAGGGGTCCTACGGGGAGATACGCAGTATTTT. It codes for CASTLGVLRGDTQYF.

This clonotype was observed at least ten times. CDR3 in DNA: TGCAGTGCTAGCGGGGGGGCCTTGAGTAATGAGCAGTTCTTC. It yields the protein CSASGGALSNEQFF. The chain couples TRBV20-1 to TRBJ2-1, with 8 bases matching TRBD2. The CDR3 consists of 14 residues. Germline V gene data show CDR1 as DFQATT and CDR2 as SNEGSKA (reference sequence). The V and J ends lost 3 bases and 7 bases, in that order; junction bases with no gene match: 8.

This clonotype was recorded many times. This chain links TRBV2 with TRBJ1-2; possible D gene TRBD1, 5 bases. The V and J ends lost 6 bases and 3 bases respectively, with 14 bases between them. The CDR3 consists of 14 residues. Germline V gene sequence: CDR1 SNHLY, CDR2 FYNNEI. CDR3 bases: TGTGCCAGCAGCGGGTTGGGGGGTGACTATGGCTACACCTTC. This sequence encodes CASSGLGGDYGYTF.

The V and J genes are TRBV12-3 or TRBV12-4 and TRBJ1-3; D is undetermined. Trimming stripped 3 bases from V and 0 bases from J, with 9 bases between. The CDR3 has 15 amino acids. The CDR3 protein is CASSFMRSSGNTIYF. Here the CDR3 DNA reads TGTGCCAGCAGTTTCATGCGGAGCTCTGGAAACACCATATATTTT.

This clonotype has at least ten counts. The chain joins TRBV5-1 to TRBJ2-1, with 13 bases lining up with TRBD2. V dropped 6 bases and J dropped 0; count of bases not matched to a gene: 3. This CDR3 has 16 residues. CDR1 is SGHRS and CDR2 is YFSETQ in the germline V gene. Here the CDR3 DNA reads TGCGCCAGCACCAGACTAGCGGGGGGCTCCTACAATGAGCAGTTCTTC. Protein sequence: CASTRLAGGSYNEQFF.

This clonotype was seen many times. CDR3 sequence: CASRKTGGVNYEQYF. The CDR3 region has the DNA TGTGCCAGCAGAAAGACAGGGGGCGTAAACTACGAGCAGTACTTC. This chain joins TRBV12-3 or TRBV12-4 and TRBJ2-7, with 10 nucleotides matching TRBD1. The CDR3 runs 15 residues. J lost 3 bases, V lost 6 bases, and 8 bases had no gene match.

The chain links TRBV30 to TRBJ1-6, with TRBD1 matching over 7 bases. This CDR3 is 18 amino acids long. V lost 6 bases and J lost 5; bases outside the gene matches: 19. The germline V gene has CDR1 GTSNPN and CDR2 SVGIG (reference sequence). The DNA for the CDR3 is TGTGCCTGCGGCCGGGACAGAGTGCACCATCGGAATAATTCACCCCTCCACTTT. Translating gives CACGRDRVHHRNNSPLHF.

Ten or more counts support this clonotype. This sequence joins TRBV25-1 and TRBJ2-7; the D gene is possibly TRBD2 (6 bases). The CDR3 has 12 amino acids. Germline values: CDR1 MGHDK, CDR2 SYGVNS. The V gene lost 9 bases and the J gene lost 3 bases, with 12 bases spanning the gap. This CDR3 reads CASGDSVYEQYF. The CDR3 nucleotides read TGTGCCAGTGGGGACTCAGTCTACGAGCAGTACTTC.